A single TCR beta chain is shown here with its context. Its matching antigen is unknown. The sample belongs to a study of breast tumors, draining lymph nodes, adjacent tissues. General observations from the study: Most tumor T cells seemingly derive from lymph node, then expand in tumor. Compared with basal-like, luminal-like tumors shared significantly more repertoire with nontumor tissue. Compared with lymph nodes, tumors were less diverse; compared with nontumor tissue, more.

MiXCR, applied by TCRdb to the multiplex PCR reads, yields one record per CDR3 protein. The table has 84,000 or so distinct CDR3 sequences, around 30% seen once; the top ten hold more than 7%. The lymph nodes were axillary draining lymph nodes from breast cancer patients. Trimming shortened V by 0 bases and J by 4 bases, and 18 bases separated the two germline ends. Per the germline V gene, CDR1 is MNHNS and CDR2 is SASEGT. This CDR3 contains 17 residues. Sample: axillary lymph node tissue. This clonotype originated in a female donor with breast cancer. Some clones in this sample may be carry-over from other donors' samples. This chain links TRBV6-1 with TRBJ1-1, with D possibly being TRBD1 (6 bases). The chain's CDR3 is CASSEASWARGGTEAFF. The CDR3 nucleotides are TGTGCCAGCAGTGAAGCAAGTTGGGCCAGGGGTGGCACTGAAGCTTTCTTT.